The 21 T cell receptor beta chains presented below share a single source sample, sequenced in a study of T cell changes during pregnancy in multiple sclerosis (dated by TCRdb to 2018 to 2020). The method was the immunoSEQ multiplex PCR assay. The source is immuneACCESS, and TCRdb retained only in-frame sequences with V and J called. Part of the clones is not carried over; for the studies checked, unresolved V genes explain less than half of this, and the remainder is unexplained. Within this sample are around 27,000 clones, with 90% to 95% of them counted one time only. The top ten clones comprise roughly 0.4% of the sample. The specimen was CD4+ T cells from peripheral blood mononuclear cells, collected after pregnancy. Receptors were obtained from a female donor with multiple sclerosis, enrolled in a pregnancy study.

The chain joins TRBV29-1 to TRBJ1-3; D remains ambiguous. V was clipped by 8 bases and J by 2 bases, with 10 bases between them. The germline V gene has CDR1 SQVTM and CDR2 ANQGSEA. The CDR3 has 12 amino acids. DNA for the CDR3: TGCAGCACTAAAGCCCCTGGAAACACCATATATTTT. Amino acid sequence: CSTKAPGNTIYF.

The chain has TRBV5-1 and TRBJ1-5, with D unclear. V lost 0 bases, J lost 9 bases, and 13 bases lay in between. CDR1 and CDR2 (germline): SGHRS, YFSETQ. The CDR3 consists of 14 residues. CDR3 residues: CASSLELSGRPQHF. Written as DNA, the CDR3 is TGCGCCAGCAGCTTGGAACTCAGCGGTAGGCCCCAGCATTTT.

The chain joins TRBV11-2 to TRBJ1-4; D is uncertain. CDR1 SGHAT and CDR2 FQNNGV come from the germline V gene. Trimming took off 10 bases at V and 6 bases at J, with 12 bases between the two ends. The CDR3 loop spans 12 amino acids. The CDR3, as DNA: TGTGCCATAAAGGGCGGGGATGAAAAACTGTTTTTT. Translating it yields CAIKGGDEKLFF.

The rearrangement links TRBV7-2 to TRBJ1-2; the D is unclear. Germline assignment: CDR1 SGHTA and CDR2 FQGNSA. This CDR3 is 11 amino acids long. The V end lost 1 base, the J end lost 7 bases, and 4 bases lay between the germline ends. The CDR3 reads CASSLGLGYTF. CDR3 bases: TGTGCCAGCAGCTTAGGGCTTGGCTACACCTTC. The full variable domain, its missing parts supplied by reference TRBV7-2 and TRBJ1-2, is GAGVSQSPSNKVTEKGKDVELRCDPISGHTALYWYRQSLGQGLEFLIYFQGNSAPDKSGLPSDRFSAERTGGSVSTLTIQRTQQEDSAVYLCASSLGLGYTFGSGTRLTVV.

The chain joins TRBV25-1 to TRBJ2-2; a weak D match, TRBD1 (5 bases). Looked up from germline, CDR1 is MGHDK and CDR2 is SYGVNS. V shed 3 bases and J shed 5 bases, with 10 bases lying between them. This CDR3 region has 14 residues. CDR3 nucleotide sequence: TGTGCCAGCAGTGAGCAGGGTGGGACCGGGGAGCTGTTTTTT. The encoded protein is CASSEQGGTGELFF.

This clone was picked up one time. The CDR3 sequence: CASSYADRAGGYTF. CDR3 DNA: TGTGCCAGCAGTTACGCCGACAGGGCAGGTGGCTACACCTTC. The V and J genes are TRBV6-5 and TRBJ1-2; 7 nucleotides line up with TRBD1. The germline V gene encodes CDR1 MNHEY and CDR2 SVGAGI. Trimming removed 2 bases from V and 7 bases from J; junction bases left unmatched: 7. The CDR3 runs 14 residues.

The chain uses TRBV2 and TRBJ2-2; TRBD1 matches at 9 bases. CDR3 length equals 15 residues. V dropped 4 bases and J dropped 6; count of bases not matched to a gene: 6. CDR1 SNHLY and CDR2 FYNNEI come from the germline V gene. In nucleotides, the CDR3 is TGTGCCAGCAGTGCCGACGGGACAGGGTCCGGGGAGCTGTTTTTT. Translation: CASSADGTGSGELFF.

This CDR3 is CASSDNTDTQYF. The DNA of the CDR3 is TGCGCCAGCAGTGATAACACAGATACGCAGTATTTT. The rearrangement joins TRBV10-1 to TRBJ2-3; D unclear. Trimming took 3 bases from V and 2 from J, leaving 3 bases between them. Per germline, CDR1 WNHNN and CDR2 SYGVQD (reference sequence). CDR3 length equals 12 residues.

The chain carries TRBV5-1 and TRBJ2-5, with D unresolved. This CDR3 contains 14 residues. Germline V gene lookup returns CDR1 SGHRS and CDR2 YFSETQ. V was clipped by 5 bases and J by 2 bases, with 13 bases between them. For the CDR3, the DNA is TGCGCCAGCAGATTTCGCGCCGGTCAAGAGACCCAGTACTTC. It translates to CASRFRAGQETQYF.

The CDR3 loop is CASSGFGTASNEQFF. The CDR3 DNA sequence: TGTGCCAGCAGTGGTTTCGGGACAGCTTCCAATGAGCAGTTCTTC. The V gene is TRBV6-1, the J gene TRBJ2-1; 7 nucleotides match TRBD1. The V gene end was trimmed by 4 bases and the J gene end by 6 bases; junction bases not matched to a gene: 9. Per germline, CDR1 MNHNS and CDR2 SASEGT. The CDR3 is 15 residues long.

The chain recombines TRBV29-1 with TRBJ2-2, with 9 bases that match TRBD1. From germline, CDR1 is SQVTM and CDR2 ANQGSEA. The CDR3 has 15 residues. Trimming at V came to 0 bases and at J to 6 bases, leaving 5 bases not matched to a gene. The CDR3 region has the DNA TGCAGCGTTGAAGAATGGGACAGGGCCCCCGGGGAGCTGTTTTTT. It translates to CSVEEWDRAPGELFF.

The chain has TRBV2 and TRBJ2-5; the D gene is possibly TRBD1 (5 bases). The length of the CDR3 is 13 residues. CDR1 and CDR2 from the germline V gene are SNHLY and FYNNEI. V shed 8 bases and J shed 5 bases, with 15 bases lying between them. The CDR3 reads CASRQGAQETQYF. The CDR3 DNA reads TGTGCCAGCCGGCAAGGGGCACAGGAGACCCAGTACTTC.

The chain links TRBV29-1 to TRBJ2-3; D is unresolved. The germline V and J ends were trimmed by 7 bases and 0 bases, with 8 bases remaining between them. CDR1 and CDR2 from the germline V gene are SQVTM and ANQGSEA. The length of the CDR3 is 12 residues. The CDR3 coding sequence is TGCAGCGCCCTGGAGAGCACAGATACGCAGTATTTT. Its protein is CSALESTDTQYF.

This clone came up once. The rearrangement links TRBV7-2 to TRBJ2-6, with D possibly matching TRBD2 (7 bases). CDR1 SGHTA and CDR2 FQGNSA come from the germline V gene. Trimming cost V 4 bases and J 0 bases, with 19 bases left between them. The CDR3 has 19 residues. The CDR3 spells CASSSRGGGLGSGANVLTF. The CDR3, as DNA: TGTGCCAGCAGCTCGCGCGGCGGGGGCCTCGGCTCTGGGGCCAACGTCCTGACTTTC.

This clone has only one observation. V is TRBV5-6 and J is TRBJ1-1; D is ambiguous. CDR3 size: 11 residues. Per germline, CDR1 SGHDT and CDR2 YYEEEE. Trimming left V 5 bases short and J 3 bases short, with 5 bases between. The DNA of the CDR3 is TGTGCCAGCAGTCAATACACTGAAGCTTTCTTT. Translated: CASSQYTEAFF.

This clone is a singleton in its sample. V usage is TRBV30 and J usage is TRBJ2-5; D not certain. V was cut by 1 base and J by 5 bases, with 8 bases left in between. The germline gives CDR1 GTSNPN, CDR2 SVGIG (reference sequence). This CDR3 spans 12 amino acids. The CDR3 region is CAWSDGRETQYF. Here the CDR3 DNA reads TGTGCCTGGAGTGACGGTCGGGAGACCCAGTACTTC.

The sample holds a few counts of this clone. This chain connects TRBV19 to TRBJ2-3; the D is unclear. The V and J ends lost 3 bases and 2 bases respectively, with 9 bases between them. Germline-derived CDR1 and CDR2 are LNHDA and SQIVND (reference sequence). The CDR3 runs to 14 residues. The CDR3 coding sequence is TGTGCCAGTAGTATGAGACTGCACACAGATACGCAGTATTTT. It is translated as CASSMRLHTDTQYF.

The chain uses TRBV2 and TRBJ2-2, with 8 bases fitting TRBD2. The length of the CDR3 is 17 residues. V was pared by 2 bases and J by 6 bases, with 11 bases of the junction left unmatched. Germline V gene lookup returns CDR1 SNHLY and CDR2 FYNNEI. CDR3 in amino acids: CASSEFPPGTSPGELFF. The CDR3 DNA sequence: TGTGCCAGCAGTGAATTCCCGCCCGGGACTAGTCCCGGGGAGCTGTTTTTT.

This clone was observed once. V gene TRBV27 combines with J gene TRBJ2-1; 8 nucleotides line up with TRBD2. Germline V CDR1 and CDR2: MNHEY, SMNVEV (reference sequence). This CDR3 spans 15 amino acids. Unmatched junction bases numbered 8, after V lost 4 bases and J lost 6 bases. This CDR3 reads CASSWGSGAPNEQFF. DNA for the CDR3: TGTGCCAGCAGTTGGGGTAGCGGGGCCCCCAATGAGCAGTTCTTC.

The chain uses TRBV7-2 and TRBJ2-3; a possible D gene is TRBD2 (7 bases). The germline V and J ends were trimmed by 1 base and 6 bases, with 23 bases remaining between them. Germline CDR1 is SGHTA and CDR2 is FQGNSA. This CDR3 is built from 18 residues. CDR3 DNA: TGTGCCAGCAGCTTAGAGGGGGTAAGGGCGGGAGATTCGGATACGCAGTATTTT. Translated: CASSLEGVRAGDSDTQYF. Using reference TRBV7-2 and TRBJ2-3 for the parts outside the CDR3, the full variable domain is GAGVSQSPSNKVTEKGKDVELRCDPISGHTALYWYRQSLGQGLEFLIYFQGNSAPDKSGLPSDRFSAERTGGSVSTLTIQRTQQEDSAVYLCASSLEGVRAGDSDTQYFGPGTRLTVL.

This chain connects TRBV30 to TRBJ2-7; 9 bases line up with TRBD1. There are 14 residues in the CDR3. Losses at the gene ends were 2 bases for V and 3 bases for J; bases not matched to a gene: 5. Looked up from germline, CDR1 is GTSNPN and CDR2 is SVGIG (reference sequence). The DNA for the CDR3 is TGTGCCTGGAGTAAGACAGGGGGTTACTACGAGCAGTACTTC. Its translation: CAWSKTGGYYEQYF.